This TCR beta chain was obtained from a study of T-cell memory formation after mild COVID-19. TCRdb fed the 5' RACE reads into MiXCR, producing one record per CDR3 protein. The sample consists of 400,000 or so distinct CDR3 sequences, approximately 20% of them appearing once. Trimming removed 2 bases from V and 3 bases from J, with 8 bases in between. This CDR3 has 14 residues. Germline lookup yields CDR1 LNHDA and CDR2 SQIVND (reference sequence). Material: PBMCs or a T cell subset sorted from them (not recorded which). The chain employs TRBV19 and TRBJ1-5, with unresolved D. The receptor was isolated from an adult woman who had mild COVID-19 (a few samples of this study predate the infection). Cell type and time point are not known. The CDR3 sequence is CASSITGFNQPQHF. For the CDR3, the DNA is TGTGCCAGTAGTATAACGGGGTTCAATCAGCCCCAGCATTTT.